This entry lists 25 T cell receptor beta chains sequenced from one sample in a study of cytomegalovirus exposure and HLA in healthy donors. Assay used: immunoSEQ multiplex PCR; TCRdb lists only in-frame clones, some missing. The data hold 55,000 to 65,000 clones, with about 92% observed a single time. Specimen: PBMCs. The receptors here all came from a man between 18 and 29 years old in good health and CMV-seronegative.

The chain recombines TRBV5-1 with TRBJ2-3, with D unclear. Trimming stripped 0 bases from V and 0 bases from J, with 5 bases between. Per the germline V gene, CDR1 is SGHRS and CDR2 is YFSETQ. The CDR3 sequence is 14 residues long. The CDR3 reads CASSLARSTDTQYF. CDR3 bases: TGCGCCAGCAGCTTGGCCCGGAGCACAGATACGCAGTATTTT.

This clone was found once. The rearrangement joins TRBV7-8 to TRBJ2-3; 7 bases are a match to TRBD2. This CDR3 is built from 17 residues. V shed 0 bases and J 4 bases; nucleotides not matched to a gene: 10. In germline, CDR1 is SGHVS, CDR2 FQNEAQ. Written as DNA, the CDR3 is TGTGCCAGCAGCTTAGCGACCCAGGCTAGCGGCTCAGATACGCAGTATTTT. Residues: CASSLATQASGSDTQYF. Supplemented by reference TRBV7-8 and TRBJ2-3, the full variable domain reads GAGVSQSPRYKVAKRGQDVALRCDPISGHVSLFWYQQALGQGPEFLTYFQNEAQLDKSGLPSDRFFAERPEGSVSTLKIQRTQQEDSAVYLCASSLATQASGSDTQYFGPGTRLTVL.

The gene calls are TRBV28 and TRBJ1-1; D remains unclear. The germline V and J ends were trimmed by 4 bases and 1 base, with 4 bases remaining between them. The CDR3 runs to 12 residues. CDR1 and CDR2 (germline): MDHEN, SYDVKM. This CDR3 reads CASSSGNTEAFF. The DNA of the CDR3 is TGTGCCAGCAGTTCAGGGAACACTGAAGCTTTCTTT.

The count of this clone is one. V gene TRBV10-3 combines with J gene TRBJ1-5, with TRBD1 as a possible D gene (5 bases). Between the trimmed V and J ends, which lost 0 bases and 6 bases, there was a span of 9 bases. The CDR3 totals 14 residues. The germline gives CDR1 ENHRY, CDR2 SYGVKD. DNA of the CDR3: TGTGCCATCAGTGAGTCAGGGGCGCGTCAGCCCCAGCATTTT. This sequence encodes CAISESGARQPQHF.

This clone has only one observation. The genes are TRBV11-3 and TRBJ2-3; 11 positions match TRBD2. CDR1 is SGHNT, CDR2 YENEEA, per germline. The J segment lost 6 bases and the V segment lost 5 bases, leaving 13 bases of the junction unmatched. The CDR3 has 17 amino acids. The CDR3, as DNA: TGTGCCAGCAGCCCCGCCGGGGCTAGCGGGAGGATGGATACGCAGTATTTT. The encoded protein is CASSPAGASGRMDTQYF.

This chain uses TRBV19 with TRBJ2-2; maybe TRBD2 (6 bases). V shed 7 bases and J shed 3 bases, with 12 bases lying between them. Per the germline V gene, CDR1 is LNHDA and CDR2 is SQIVND (reference sequence). The CDR3 totals 14 residues. The chain's CDR3 is CASTWLADTGELFF. DNA for the CDR3: TGTGCCAGTACGTGGTTAGCGGACACCGGGGAGCTGTTTTTT.

The V call is TRBV27, the J call TRBJ2-7, with TRBD1 identical over 7 bases. CDR1 and CDR2 (germline): MNHEY, SMNVEV (reference sequence). The V and J ends lost 2 bases and 3 bases, in that order; junction bases with no gene match: 10. This CDR3 is 16 amino acids long. CDR3 bases: TGTGCCAGCAGTTTAAGTGTAGGACAGGAGCTCTACGAGCAGTACTTC. This codes for CASSLSVGQELYEQYF.

The CDR3 reads CASSLGPVASGNYEQYF. The CDR3 DNA is TGTGCCAGCAGTTTAGGCCCGGTGGCTAGCGGGAACTACGAGCAGTACTTC. This chain links TRBV28 with TRBJ2-7; 9 bases are shared with TRBD2. V shed 2 bases and J 3 bases; nucleotides not matched to a gene: 11. The CDR3 totals 17 residues. The germline gives CDR1 MDHEN, CDR2 SYDVKM.

J is TRBJ1-1 and V is TRBV4-1, with 8 bases aligning to TRBD1. CDR1 MGHRA and CDR2 YSYEKL come from the germline V gene. V dropped 0 bases and J dropped 10; count of bases not matched to a gene: 7. The CDR3 covers 14 residues. CDR3 region: CASSQDPAGGRAFF. The CDR3 DNA reads as TGCGCCAGCAGCCAAGATCCGGCAGGGGGCCGAGCTTTCTTT.

Of note for this clone: Additional DNA sequences in this sample encode the identical CDR3. This chain connects TRBV9 to TRBJ2-1; D unresolved. Germline loops: CDR1 SGDLS, CDR2 YYNGEE. The CDR3 is 14 residues long. The V end lost 0 bases, the J end lost 5 bases, and 9 bases lay between the germline ends. The CDR3 loop is CASSVGGGNNEQFF. As DNA, the CDR3 is TGTGCCAGCAGCGTAGGCGGCGGAAACAATGAGCAGTTCTTC.

This clone was recorded once. The genes are TRBV5-1 and TRBJ2-5, with 11 bases fitting TRBD2. Germline V gene data show CDR1 as SGHRS and CDR2 as YFSETQ. CDR3 length: 15 residues. V gave up 5 bases and J gave up 1 base; unmatched junction bases: 4. The CDR3 loop reads CASRDLAGGQETQYF. CDR3 sequence (DNA): TGCGCCAGCAGGGATCTAGCGGGAGGCCAAGAGACCCAGTACTTC.

The chain couples TRBV6-5 to TRBJ2-2; 9 nucleotides align to TRBD1. The junction had 12 bases not matched to a gene; V was cut back by 5 bases and J by 11 bases. Germline loops: CDR1 MNHEY, CDR2 SVGAGI. CDR3 length: 15 amino acids. The CDR3 bases are TGTGCCAGCAGTGGAGAAAAAACAGGGGGCCGTGAGCTGTTTTTT. Protein sequence: CASSGEKTGGRELFF.

The chain recombines TRBV9 with TRBJ2-2, with 10 bases matching TRBD2. After removal of 0 bases from V and 8 bases from J, the junction contained 7 bases not matched to a gene. CDR1 and CDR2 (germline): SGDLS, YYNGEE. This CDR3 is 16 amino acids long. CDR3 in amino acids: CASSVGLAGVEGELFF. The CDR3 bases are TGTGCCAGCAGCGTAGGCCTAGCGGGAGTTGAGGGGGAGCTGTTTTTT.

The chain combines TRBV29-1 with TRBJ1-2; 7 bases align to TRBD1. The CDR3 has 14 amino acids. Germline CDR1 SQVTM, CDR2 ANQGSEA. J lost 4 bases, V lost 1 base, and 6 bases had no gene match. CDR3: CSVEGTGQIYGYTF. CDR3 nucleotides: TGCAGCGTTGAAGGAACGGGACAGATCTATGGCTACACCTTC.

V and J are TRBV6-1 and TRBJ1-2; D is possibly TRBD1 (5 bases). This CDR3 region has 17 residues. Germline V CDR1 and CDR2: MNHNS, SASEGT. Deletions cut 2 bases from V and 8 bases from J, with 24 bases between. The CDR3 nucleotides read TGTGCCAGCAGTGAACTTCAGGGCGTGAAGTTGGGGTTCGGCTACACCTTC. This codes for CASSELQGVKLGFGYTF.

The chain's CDR3 is CASRRAGGGTEAFF. The CDR3 DNA sequence: TGTGCCAGCAGGCGAGCGGGGGGTGGAACTGAAGCTTTCTTT. The J gene is TRBJ1-1, the V gene TRBV14, with D perhaps matching TRBD1 (5 bases). The germline CDR1 and CDR2 sequences are SGHDN and FVKESK. The CDR3 length is 14 residues. Trimming took 6 bases from V and 5 from J, leaving 16 bases between them. Full variable domain (remainder filled in from reference TRBV14 and TRBJ1-1): EAGVTQFPSHSVIEKGQTVTLRCDPISGHDNLYWYRRVMGKEIKFLLHFVKESKQDESGMPNNRFLAERTGGTYSTLKVQPAELEDSGVYFCASRRAGGGTEAFFGQGTRLTVV.

The rearrangement joins TRBV27 to TRBJ2-3; D unresolved. CDR1 MNHEY and CDR2 SMNVEV come from the germline V gene (reference sequence). The CDR3 length is 14 residues. The ends were cut back, 4 bases at V and 2 bases at J, with 10 bases in the middle. CDR3 DNA: TGTGCCAGCAGTTCTTGGGCCTACACAGATACGCAGTATTTT. Protein: CASSSWAYTDTQYF.

This clone was seen once. The J gene is TRBJ2-5, the V gene TRBV19, with 9 positions matching TRBD2. Germline V lookup: CDR1 LNHDA, CDR2 SQIVND (reference sequence). The CDR3 has 15 amino acids. After removal of 4 bases from V and 5 bases from J, the junction contained 8 bases not matched to a gene. The CDR3 DNA reads TGTGCCAGTAGTAGGGGTAGCGGGGGACGGGAGACCCAGTACTTC. It specifies CASSRGSGGRETQYF.

This rearrangement joins TRBV7-2 to TRBJ1-5; no clear D gene. Trimming stripped 2 bases from V and 5 bases from J, with 10 bases between. CDR3 length: 14 amino acids. CDR1 is SGHTA and CDR2 is FQGNSA in the germline V gene. CDR3 sequence: CASSLSHPHQPQHF. CDR3 sequence (DNA): TGTGCCAGCAGCTTATCCCATCCCCATCAGCCCCAGCATTTT.

The rearrangement uses TRBV6-6 and TRBJ2-3, with D perhaps TRBD1 (6 bases). The CDR3 length is 13 residues. V was pared by 5 bases and J by 6 bases, with 12 bases between. Germline V gene data show CDR1 as MNHNY and CDR2 as SVGAGI (reference sequence). CDR3 DNA sequence: TGTGCCAGCAGTCCAACAGGGACGGATACGCAGTATTTT. Residues: CASSPTGTDTQYF.

The gene calls are TRBV9 and TRBJ2-3; 11 nucleotides match TRBD2. J lost 4 bases, V lost 3 bases, and 4 bases had no gene match. CDR1 SGDLS and CDR2 YYNGEE come from the germline V gene. The CDR3 spans 15 residues. The CDR3 DNA follows: TGTGCCAGCAGCGGCGTAGCGGGAGGGCCAGATACGCAGTATTTT. Translating it yields CASSGVAGGPDTQYF. Full variable domain (missing parts from reference TRBV9 and TRBJ2-3): DSGVTQTPKHLITATGQRVTLRCSPRSGDLSVYWYQQSLDQGLQFLIQYYNGEERAKGNILERFSAQQFPDLHSELNLSSLELGDSALYFCASSGVAGGPDTQYFGPGTRLTVL.

The chain is built from TRBV7-2 and TRBJ1-2; 9 bases are shared with TRBD1. V gave up 5 bases and J gave up 10 bases; unmatched junction bases: 8. This CDR3 spans 13 amino acids. The germline gives CDR1 SGHTA, CDR2 FQGNSA. The CDR3 loop is CASSRDRVTDYTF. CDR3 bases: TGTGCCAGCAGCCGGGACAGGGTTACCGACTACACCTTC. Together with reference TRBV7-2 and TRBJ1-2, the CDR3 gives the full variable domain: GAGVSQSPSNKVTEKGKDVELRCDPISGHTALYWYRQSLGQGLEFLIYFQGNSAPDKSGLPSDRFSAERTGGSVSTLTIQRTQQEDSAVYLCASSRDRVTDYTFGSGTRLTVV.

This chain uses TRBV5-5 with TRBJ2-4; the match to TRBD2 covers 12 bases. Germline trimming cut 1 base from V and 5 bases from J; bases unmatched to any gene: 16. The CDR3 consists of 20 residues. The germline CDR1 and CDR2 sequences are SGHKS and YYEKEE (reference sequence). CDR3 bases: TGTGCCAGCAGCTTGTCCCCGGCCAGTAGACTAGCGGGAGTCCAAAACATTCAGTACTTC. Its protein product is CASSLSPASRLAGVQNIQYF.

The gene calls are TRBV7-6 and TRBJ2-3; D may be TRBD2 (6 bases). Per the germline V gene, CDR1 is SGHVS and CDR2 is FNYEAQ. This CDR3 has 14 residues. Trimming left V 4 bases short and J 4 bases short, with 12 bases between. The CDR3 protein is CASSSRLVADTQYF. CDR3 DNA: TGTGCCAGCAGCTCCCGACTAGTAGCAGATACGCAGTATTTT.

The chain has TRBV28 and TRBJ2-3, with TRBD1 identical over 9 bases. The CDR3 runs to 16 residues. The V gene end was trimmed by 4 bases and the J gene end by 6 bases; junction bases not matched to a gene: 11. Germline V gene sequence: CDR1 MDHEN, CDR2 SYDVKM. The CDR3 DNA reads TGTGCCAGCAGTTCCCTACAGGGGGCTCGAGCGGATACGCAGTATTTT. Translating it yields CASSSLQGARADTQYF. Variable domain in full (rest from reference TRBV28 and TRBJ2-3): DVKVTQSSRYLVKRTGEKVFLECVQDMDHENMFWYRQDPGLGLRLIYFSYDVKMKEKGDIPEGYSVSREKKERFSLILESASTNQTSMYLCASSSLQGARADTQYFGPGTRLTVL.